These T cell receptor beta chains were read from a single sample in a study of T cell clonotyping in hematopoietic cell transplantation. Method: immunoSEQ multiplex PCR; TCRdb's copy keeps in-frame clones and lacks some. Seen here are roughly 40,000 clones, 85% observed once, and the top ten hold 2.5% to 3.5%. This specimen was peripheral blood mononuclear cells, taken before stem cell transplant. All receptors come from a man aged 60 to 69 with acute myeloid leukemia. Some clones in this sample may be carry-over from other donors' samples. Both conserved end residues are part of each CDR3. Each record gives: clone size, V gene, D gene, J gene, CDR3 DNA, CDR3 protein. D genes are given only for firm matches. For some rows the clone size is stated as once, few or many, or as a class when expanded; others skip it.

NA	TRBV18	TRBD2	TRBJ2-7	TGTGCCAGCTCACCAACCAGGGAGGGCGAGCAGTACTTC	CASSPTREGEQYF
NA	TRBV19	NA	TRBJ2-7	TGTGCCAGTAGTGTAGCGGAGGCCTACGAGCAGTACTTC	CASSVAEAYEQYF
NA	TRBV7-9	NA	TRBJ2-7	TGTGCCAGCAGCGCTTCCTACGAGCAGTACTTC	CASSASYEQYF
medium-sized	TRBV4-3	TRBD1	TRBJ2-7	TGCGCCAGCAGCCAGGGAGGGACAGGGTCTCGGGAGCAGTACTTC	CASSQGGTGSREQYF
NA	TRBV9	NA	TRBJ1-4	TGTGCCAGCAGCTCTAACCGGGACTACGTTGAAAAACTGTTTTTT	CASSSNRDYVEKLFF
NA	TRBV6-5	NA	TRBJ2-7	TGTGCCAGCAGTTACGTCGCGGGGCTGGATCCTTACGAGCAGTACTTC	CASSYVAGLDPYEQYF
NA	TRBV28	TRBD2	TRBJ2-3	TGTGCCAGCAGCTCCCCCGGGACTAGCGGGGGGGCCAGCACAGATACGCAGTATTTT	CASSSPGTSGGASTDTQYF
NA	TRBV6-5	TRBD2	TRBJ2-7	TGTGCCAGCAGGGGTGGCGGGGGGCCAACCTACGAGCAGTACTTC	CASRGGGGPTYEQYF
NA	TRBV5-6	TRBD1	TRBJ1-4	TGTGCCAGCAGCTTGGGGCCTACAGGGGGCAACGAAAAACTGTTTTTT	CASSLGPTGGNEKLFF
NA	TRBV7-2	TRBD1	TRBJ1-1	TGTGCCAGCAGCGCCAGGGGGGGGAACACTGAAGCTTTCTTT	CASSARGGNTEAFF
once	TRBV28	TRBD2	TRBJ2-7	TGTGCCAGCAGTTTAATAGGCGGGTCTAGCGGATCCTACGAGCAGTACTTC	CASSLIGGSSGSYEQYF
NA	TRBV9	NA	TRBJ1-3	TGTGCCAGCAGCACGTCACAGCTCTCCTCTGGAAACACCATATATTTT	CASSTSQLSSGNTIYF
once	TRBV7-3	TRBD2	TRBJ2-3	TGTGCCAGCAGCCGTGGTTCTAGCGGGGTCAATACGCAGTATTTT	CASSRGSSGVNTQYF
NA	TRBV7-9	NA	TRBJ2-5	TGTGCCAGCAGCTTAGAGCTAATGTACCAAGAGACCCAGTACTTC	CASSLELMYQETQYF
NA	TRBV9	TRBD2	TRBJ2-3	TGTGCCAGCAGCGCCATAGCGGGGTCCACAGATACGCAGTATTTT	CASSAIAGSTDTQYF
NA	TRBV19	TRBD1	TRBJ1-5	TGTGCCAGTAGTCTGACAGGGGCAACTTGGCCCCAGCATTTT	CASSLTGATWPQHF
NA	TRBV28	NA	TRBJ2-1	TGTGCCAGCAGCTCGACGGAATATGAGCAGTTCTTC	CASSSTEYEQFF
NA	TRBV28	NA	TRBJ2-7	TGTGCCAGCAGTTTAGGGACCCCCTACGAGCAGTACTTC	CASSLGTPYEQYF
NA	TRBV28	NA	TRBJ2-3	TGTGCCAGCAGGGGGCCCGTCAGCACAGATACGCAGTATTTT	CASRGPVSTDTQYF
NA	TRBV5-4	NA	TRBJ2-7	TGTGCCAGCAGCTTGGATACCCCAAGCTCCTACGAGCGGTACTTC	CASSLDTPSSYERYF
few	TRBV2	NA	TRBJ2-7	TGTGCCACCGGGATAACAGAACTTGAGCAGTACTTC	CATGITELEQYF
NA	TRBV2	NA	TRBJ1-3	TGTGCCAGCCGTCGGGGTGGCGAAGGGAACACCATATATTTT	CASRRGGEGNTIYF
NA	TRBV19	NA	TRBJ2-1	TGTGCCAGTAGTACCCGACCGGTAAGCTCCTACAATGAGCAGTTCTTC	CASSTRPVSSYNEQFF
NA	TRBV9	NA	TRBJ2-7	TGTGCCAGCAGCGTAGGTGAAGGGGTGTTGTACTTC	CASSVGEGVLYF
NA	TRBV11-3	NA	TRBJ2-7	TGTGCCAGCAGCTTACGGCGTGTGGATCGGCAGTACTTC	CASSLRRVDRQYF
NA	TRBV6-5	TRBD1	TRBJ1-5	TGTGCCAGCAGTACGACAGGGGGGGGTCAGCCCCAGCATTTT	CASSTTGGGQPQHF
NA	TRBV5-6	NA	TRBJ1-4	TGTGCCAGCAGCTTAGGACAGGAAAAACTGTTTTTT	CASSLGQEKLFF